This T cell receptor (beta chain) comes out of a study of T cell clusters in autoimmune cytopenias. Multiplex touch-down PCR amplified TRB using TRB-A and TRB-B pools in one tube. TCRdb processed the multiplex PCR reads again and assigns one entry to each CDR3 protein, with no DNA. The sample table includes about 5,000 distinct CDR3 sequences. The CDR3 sequence is 12 residues long. CDR1 MNHEY and CDR2 SVGAGI come from the germline V gene. Tens of thousands of genome equivalents of blood DNA were amplified for TRB. This sample also belongs to another study, concerning T cell repertoires in aging, cancer and after chemotherapy. That publication notes: The whole study produced a dataset of roughly 8.6 million TCR reads.

This TCR derives from a human donor with chronic lymphocytic leukemia. The donor label of this sample is uncertain. This rearrangement joins TRBV6-5 to TRBJ1-3. The sequencing sample was made of peripheral blood. The CDR3 protein is CASRQGENTIYF.